This entry lists 19 T cell receptor beta chains sequenced from one sample in a study of shared clonotypes between healthy human individuals. Libraries were prepared by immunoSEQ multiplex PCR; TCRdb keeps only in-frame clonotypes and omits some of them. The sample yields about 770,000 clones, 72% seen once. The material sequenced was memory CD4+ T cells sorted from blood. Subset noted: CD45RA-negative fraction. These receptor sequences come from a woman aged 25 to 39 in good health.

The chain joins TRBV28 to TRBJ2-3; 12 positions match TRBD2. V lost 5 bases and J lost 1; bases outside the gene matches: 16. The CDR3 sequence is 20 residues long. The germline gives CDR1 MDHEN, CDR2 SYDVKM. CDR3 coding DNA: TGTGCCAGCAGTCCACAATTCCCACTTGGACTAGCGGGACGCACAGATACGCAGTATTTT. Translation gives CASSPQFPLGLAGRTDTQYF.

On this clone itself: Other DNA variants within this sample encode the same CDR3. The chain recombines TRBV19 with TRBJ2-3, with D hard to call. The germline V gene has CDR1 LNHDA and CDR2 SQIVND (reference sequence). The V and J ends lost 6 bases and 4 bases respectively, with 5 bases between them. This CDR3 spans 11 amino acids. The CDR3 spells CASSQADTQYF. The CDR3 DNA sequence: TGTGCCAGTAGCCAAGCAGATACGCAGTATTTT.

This clone has only a few counts. Other DNA variants within this sample encode the same CDR3. The chain recombines TRBV18 with TRBJ1-5; no reliable D call. CDR1 and CDR2 (germline): KGHSH, LQKENI. V was cut by 1 base and J by 5 bases, with 9 bases left in between. The CDR3 runs to 14 residues. The CDR3 loop is CASSPQGRDQPQHF. CDR3 coding DNA: TGTGCCAGCTCACCACAGGGTAGGGATCAGCCCCAGCATTTT.

This CDR3 reads CASTLGRGPYNEQFF. CDR3 DNA sequence: TGTGCCAGCACCCTAGGGAGGGGCCCCTACAATGAGCAGTTCTTC. The rearrangement joins TRBV27 to TRBJ2-1; TRBD2 aligns across 7 bases. J lost 2 bases, V lost 7 bases, and 8 bases had no gene match. Germline V gene data show CDR1 as MNHEY and CDR2 as SMNVEV (reference sequence). The CDR3 is made up of 15 amino acids.

The V gene is TRBV15, the J gene TRBJ2-5; TRBD2 agrees at 8 bases. V lost 0 bases to trimming and J lost 4 bases; unmatched junction nucleotides: 4. Germline CDR1 LNHNV, CDR2 YYDKDF (reference sequence). The CDR3 length is 15 residues. The DNA of the CDR3 is TGTGCCACCAGCAGAGATTGGGCGGGGGGAGAGACCCAGTACTTC. It is translated as CATSRDWAGGETQYF.

The table lists this clone with a few counts. This sequence joins TRBV19 and TRBJ2-3, with D possibly TRBD1 on 5 matching bases. V was pared by 4 bases and J by 6 bases, with 8 bases between. The germline V gene has CDR1 LNHDA and CDR2 SQIVND (reference sequence). There are 12 residues in the CDR3. In nucleotides, the CDR3 is TGTGCCAGTAGTAGGTCAGGGGATACGCAGTATTTT. This translates into CASSRSGDTQYF.

This clone was detected many times. This chain links TRBV18 with TRBJ2-5, with D perhaps assigned TRBD1 or TRBD2 (5 bases each). Germline CDR1 reads KGHSH; CDR2 reads LQKENI. The CDR3 contains 15 residues. The V end lost 3 bases, the J end lost 6 bases, and 17 bases lay between the germline ends. The CDR3 bases are TGTGCCAGCTCACCCGCCGTGGGGCCCGGGAAGACCCAGTACTTC. This codes for CASSPAVGPGKTQYF.

The J gene is TRBJ2-7, the V gene TRBV4-2; 10 bases align to TRBD2. V gave up 4 bases and J gave up 7 bases; unmatched junction bases: 7. CDR1 is LGHNA, CDR2 YNFKEQ, per germline. CDR3 length: 14 residues. CDR3 protein: CASSPTGTSVEQYF. CDR3 bases: TGTGCCAGCAGCCCAACGGGGACTAGCGTTGAGCAGTACTTC.

The CDR3 loop is CASSPAAREGALTEQFF. In DNA, the CDR3 is TGTGCCAGCAGTCCGGCCGCGCGGGAGGGGGCCCTCACTGAGCAGTTCTTC. The J gene is TRBJ2-1, the V gene TRBV27; TRBD2 matches 9 bases. CDR1 MNHEY and CDR2 SMNVEV come from the germline V gene (reference sequence). The V gene end was trimmed by 5 bases and the J gene end by 9 bases; junction bases not matched to a gene: 17. This CDR3 contains 17 residues.

This chain connects TRBV9 to TRBJ2-1; 10 positions agree with TRBD2. Trimming cost V 0 bases and J 10 bases; bases outside gene matches: 10. The CDR3 sequence is 16 residues long. CDR1 is SGDLS and CDR2 is YYNGEE in the germline V gene. Written as DNA, the CDR3 is TGTGCCAGCAGCGTAGCTACTAGCGGGACGAATGGGGAGCAGTTCTTC. This sequence encodes CASSVATSGTNGEQFF.

This sequence joins TRBV6-1 and TRBJ2-1; 7 nucleotides match TRBD1. Germline V gene lookup returns CDR1 MNHNS and CDR2 SASEGT. This CDR3 region has 14 residues. V shed 7 bases, J shed 8 bases, and the junction held 11 bases outside the gene matches. Here the CDR3 DNA reads TGTGCCAGCACCTCCGGGACAGATGTCGATGAGCAGTTCTTC. Its protein is CASTSGTDVDEQFF.

CDR3 amino acids: CASSFQGLNNYGYTF. CDR3 DNA: TGTGCCAGCAGTTTCCAGGGTTTAAATAACTATGGCTACACCTTC. The chain uses TRBV28 and TRBJ1-2; D possibly corresponds to TRBD1 (5 bases). The V end was cut by 3 bases, the J end by 1 base, with 12 bases between. From germline, CDR1 is MDHEN and CDR2 SYDVKM. The CDR3 contains 15 residues.

The V call is TRBV7-9, the J call TRBJ2-5, with 8 bases that match TRBD1. This CDR3 region has 17 residues. CDR1 is SEHNR, CDR2 FQNEAQ, per germline (reference sequence). Trimming at V came to 1 base and at J to 5 bases, leaving 12 bases not matched to a gene. CDR3: CASSLGRTGIVGETQYF. The DNA for the CDR3 is TGTGCCAGCAGCTTAGGCCGGACAGGGATTGTGGGGGAGACCCAGTACTTC.

This clone was seen a handful of times. The chain has TRBV4-1 and TRBJ1-3, with D tentatively TRBD1 (6 bases). This CDR3 is 16 amino acids long. The V end was cut by 0 bases, the J end by 4 bases, with 13 bases between. Per germline, CDR1 MGHRA and CDR2 YSYEKL. For the CDR3, the DNA is TGCGCCAGCAGCCAAGATCGGGGGGGCTCAGGAAACACCATATATTTT. Residues: CASSQDRGGSGNTIYF.

This chain joins TRBV6-6 and TRBJ1-1, with D unresolved. This CDR3 is 16 amino acids long. V lost 6 bases and J 1 base, leaving 18 bases between the germline ends. Germline CDR1 MNHNY, CDR2 SVGAGI (reference sequence). CDR3 in amino acids: CASSPEIYYGNTEAFF. CDR3 DNA sequence: TGTGCCAGCAGCCCAGAGATTTACTACGGGAACACTGAAGCTTTCTTT.

This chain links TRBV4-1 with TRBJ2-7; perhaps TRBD1 as D (6 bases). Per germline, CDR1 MGHRA and CDR2 YSYEKL. The CDR3 runs 15 residues. The V end lost 3 bases, the J end lost 3 bases, and 15 bases lay between the germline ends. CDR3 amino acids: CASSQPTGKIYEQYF. The CDR3 nucleotides are TGCGCCAGCAGCCAGCCAACAGGGAAAATCTACGAGCAGTACTTC.

The chain uses TRBV30 and TRBJ1-4, with D possibly TRBD1 on 5 matching bases. Germline V gives CDR1 GTSNPN, CDR2 SVGIG (reference sequence). There are 16 residues in the CDR3. The germline V and J ends were trimmed by 4 bases and 7 bases, with 22 bases remaining between them. CDR3 sequence (DNA): TGTGCCTGGACCAAACCCACCGACAGCGGATTTGAAAAACTGTTTTTT. Its protein is CAWTKPTDSGFEKLFF.

This rearrangement joins TRBV5-1 to TRBJ2-7; 8 bases are a match to TRBD1. V shed 6 bases and J 5 bases; nucleotides not matched to a gene: 19. The CDR3 sequence is 17 residues long. The germline CDR1 and CDR2 sequences are SGHRS and YFSETQ. CDR3 region: CASKPRLTGVGVDEQYF. The CDR3 DNA follows: TGCGCCAGCAAGCCTCGTCTGACAGGGGTAGGGGTTGACGAGCAGTACTTC.

In its sample, this clone was seen many times. The chain carries TRBV29-1 and TRBJ1-5; maybe TRBD1 (5 bases). Trimming removed 6 bases at V and 4 bases at J, with 19 bases between. There are 15 residues in the CDR3. The germline V gene has CDR1 SQVTM and CDR2 ANQGSEA. CDR3 in amino acids: CSVSEGLLGNQPQHF. The DNA of the CDR3 is TGCAGCGTCAGCGAGGGACTTTTGGGGAATCAGCCCCAGCATTTT.